One sample yielded the 27 T cell receptor beta chains listed below, sequenced in a study of chemoradiotherapy in HPV16-positive cancers. The assay was immunoSEQ multiplex PCR, and TCRdb's table has in-frame clones only and misses some. The sample carries 3,000 to 3,500 clones, roughly 90% recorded once. Sequenced material: tumor tissue, taken from a patient who underwent chemoradiotherapy. These receptors all come from a human donor with HPV-associated anogenital cancer.

This clone was picked up a small number of times. V gene TRBV9 combines with J gene TRBJ2-3, with 8 nucleotides matching TRBD1. This CDR3 is built from 18 residues. Unmatched junction bases numbered 13, after V lost 0 bases and J lost 4 bases. Germline values: CDR1 SGDLS, CDR2 YYNGEE. The CDR3 bases are TGTGCCAGCAGCGTAGAATCTGGAGGACAGGGTGTCGCAGATACGCAGTATTTT. Translation: CASSVESGGQGVADTQYF. Full variable domain (outside the CDR3, taken from reference TRBV9 and TRBJ2-3): DSGVTQTPKHLITATGQRVTLRCSPRSGDLSVYWYQQSLDQGLQFLIQYYNGEERAKGNILERFSAQQFPDLHSELNLSSLELGDSALYFCASSVESGGQGVADTQYFGPGTRLTVL.

V gene TRBV2 combines with J gene TRBJ2-7, with 9 bases lining up with TRBD2. Germline assignment: CDR1 SNHLY and CDR2 FYNNEI. The CDR3 has 14 amino acids. The trim removed 2 bases at V and 2 bases at J, leaving 1 base unmatched. The CDR3 region is CASSESGRTYEQYF. The CDR3 DNA reads as TGTGCCAGCAGTGAAAGCGGGAGGACCTACGAGCAGTACTTC.

The V gene is TRBV5-1, the J gene TRBJ2-1, with TRBD2 matching over 10 bases. The CDR3 is 16 residues long. CDR1 and CDR2 from the germline V gene are SGHRS and YFSETQ. V shed 1 base, J shed 5 bases, and the junction held 6 bases outside the gene matches. The CDR3 DNA sequence: TGCGCCAGCAGCTTGATCTCTAGCGGGAGAGACAATGAGCAGTTCTTC. Its translation: CASSLISSGRDNEQFF.

This rearrangement joins TRBV11-3 to TRBJ2-2; 9 bases match TRBD2. The germline gives CDR1 SGHNT, CDR2 YENEEA. J gave up 3 bases and V 5 bases, and 4 bases lay outside the gene matches. The CDR3 is made up of 15 amino acids. CDR3 sequence: CASSQGTSYTGELFF. DNA of the CDR3: TGTGCCAGCAGCCAAGGGACTAGCTACACCGGGGAGCTGTTTTTT.

V usage is TRBV4-2 and J usage is TRBJ1-6; 10 positions match TRBD1. Germline-derived CDR1 and CDR2 are LGHNA and YNFKEQ. The CDR3 spans 15 residues. The V gene end was trimmed by 1 base and the J gene end by 7 bases; junction bases not matched to a gene: 1. As DNA, the CDR3 is TGTGCCAGCAGCCAAGTGGACAGGGGGAATTCACCCCTCCACTTT. Its protein is CASSQVDRGNSPLHF.

The gene calls are TRBV5-1 and TRBJ2-7, with D perhaps assigned TRBD1 or TRBD2 (5 bases each). The CDR3 runs to 14 residues. CDR1 is SGHRS and CDR2 is YFSETQ in the germline V gene. Trimming shortened V by 0 bases and J by 6 bases, and 13 bases separated the two germline ends. As DNA, the CDR3 is TGCGCCAGCAGCTTGGGGGACCTCCTGGGCGAGCAGTACTTC. It specifies CASSLGDLLGEQYF.

This clone was picked up one time. V gene TRBV28 combines with J gene TRBJ1-1, with D maybe TRBD1 (5 bases). The germline V and J ends were trimmed by 6 bases and 1 base, with 18 bases remaining between them. The CDR3 loop spans 16 amino acids. Germline CDR1 is MDHEN and CDR2 is SYDVKM. CDR3 coding DNA: TGTGCCAGCAGAGGGGAAGAGATGGTTACGAACACTGAAGCTTTCTTT. It is translated as CASRGEEMVTNTEAFF.

J is TRBJ2-2 and V is TRBV9, with 8 positions matching TRBD2. The length of the CDR3 is 15 residues. The ends lost 0 bases at V and 4 bases at J; junction bases unmatched: 2. Per germline, CDR1 SGDLS and CDR2 YYNGEE. CDR3 protein: CASSVEGTSTGELFF. The CDR3 DNA sequence: TGTGCCAGCAGCGTAGAGGGGACTAGCACCGGGGAGCTGTTTTTT. The full variable domain, its missing parts supplied by reference TRBV9 and TRBJ2-2, is DSGVTQTPKHLITATGQRVTLRCSPRSGDLSVYWYQQSLDQGLQFLIQYYNGEERAKGNILERFSAQQFPDLHSELNLSSLELGDSALYFCASSVEGTSTGELFFGEGSRLTVL.

The chain has TRBV29-1 and TRBJ2-5, with 9 bases matching TRBD2. After removal of 4 bases from V and 3 bases from J, the junction contained 3 bases not matched to a gene. Germline V gene lookup returns CDR1 SQVTM and CDR2 ANQGSEA. This CDR3 spans 13 amino acids. The CDR3 sequence is CSVVASGKETQYF. Written as DNA, the CDR3 is TGCAGCGTTGTGGCTAGCGGGAAAGAGACCCAGTACTTC. The full variable domain, rest sourced from reference TRBV29-1 and TRBJ2-5, is SAVISQKPSRDICQRGTSLTIQCQVDSQVTMMFWYRQQPGQSLTLIATANQGSEATYESGFVIDKFPISRPNLTFSTLTVSNMSPEDSSIYLCSVVASGKETQYFGPGTRLLVL.

This chain connects TRBV10-3 to TRBJ2-5; 7 bases align to TRBD2. Germline values: CDR1 ENHRY, CDR2 SYGVKD. This CDR3 comprises 13 residues. V gave up 4 bases and J gave up 4 bases; unmatched junction bases: 3. The CDR3 here is CAISAWEGETQYF. Here the CDR3 DNA reads TGTGCCATCAGTGCGTGGGAGGGAGAGACCCAGTACTTC.

The chain joins TRBV28 to TRBJ2-3; D gene unclear. CDR3 length: 14 amino acids. Trimming took 8 bases from V and 2 from J, leaving 14 bases between them. Germline V lookup: CDR1 MDHEN, CDR2 SYDVKM. CDR3 sequence reads: CASGVGSPTDTQYF. DNA for the CDR3: TGTGCCAGCGGCGTGGGTTCCCCCACAGATACGCAGTATTTT.

This chain joins TRBV6-5 and TRBJ1-1, with D unresolved. Trimming pared 6 bases from V and 0 bases from J, leaving 14 bases between. This CDR3 is 15 amino acids long. CDR1 MNHEY and CDR2 SVGAGI come from the germline V gene. In nucleotides, the CDR3 is TGTGCCAGCAGCAATATCCGAAAAATGAACACTGAAGCTTTCTTT. Translation: CASSNIRKMNTEAFF.

The chain links TRBV5-1 to TRBJ2-1, with 8 nucleotides matching TRBD2. Germline assignment: CDR1 SGHRS and CDR2 YFSETQ. This CDR3 spans 16 amino acids. The ends lost 2 bases at V and 6 bases at J; junction bases unmatched: 10. CDR3 DNA: TGCGCCAGCAGCTTAATCGGCGGGAGGTCGTCCAATGAGCAGTTCTTC. This encodes CASSLIGGRSSNEQFF.

This sequence joins TRBV5-4 and TRBJ2-5; D might be TRBD2 (5 bases). Germline V CDR1 and CDR2: SGHNT, YYREEE (reference sequence). CDR3 length: 14 amino acids. Trimming shortened V by 6 bases and J by 3 bases, and 15 bases separated the two germline ends. CDR3 sequence (DNA): TGTGCCAGCACCCAGGACTCTCTAAAAGAGACCCAGTACTTC. Protein: CASTQDSLKETQYF.

The V and J genes are TRBV7-2 and TRBJ2-7, with a weak D call TRBD1 (5 bases). Per the germline V gene, CDR1 is SGHTA and CDR2 is FQGNSA. The CDR3 has 12 amino acids. The V end was cut by 5 bases, the J end by 6 bases, with 11 bases between. CDR3 DNA: TGTGCCAGCAGCATTGTCAGGGCCGAGCAGTACTTC. Translating gives CASSIVRAEQYF.

This chain links TRBV29-1 with TRBJ1-4, with 8 bases that match TRBD1. V lost 6 bases and J lost 8; bases outside the gene matches: 11. CDR1 is SQVTM and CDR2 is ANQGSEA in the germline V gene. The CDR3 sequence is 14 residues long. As DNA, the CDR3 is TGCAGCGTGACGACAGGGGCGGTAGGCGAAAAACTGTTTTTT. Its translation: CSVTTGAVGEKLFF.

V and J are TRBV5-1 and TRBJ2-7; D is ambiguous. The CDR3 totals 14 residues. CDR1 SGHRS and CDR2 YFSETQ come from the germline V gene. The V and J ends lost 5 bases and 1 base respectively, with 13 bases between them. For the CDR3, the DNA is TGCGCCAGCAGTGAAAGGCTGAGTTCCTACGAGCAGTACTTC. It is translated as CASSERLSSYEQYF.

This clone was seen a few times. The chain has TRBV5-4 and TRBJ2-5; 7 bases agree with TRBD1. Germline loops: CDR1 SGHNT, CDR2 YYREEE (reference sequence). This CDR3 has 13 amino acids. Trimming took 2 bases from V and 3 from J; bases not matched to a gene: 1. The CDR3: CASSFTGEETQYF. CDR3 DNA sequence: TGTGCCAGCAGCTTTACAGGGGAAGAGACCCAGTACTTC.

The V and J genes are TRBV29-1 and TRBJ1-1; D not certain. The CDR3 consists of 12 residues. Per germline, CDR1 SQVTM and CDR2 ANQGSEA. Trimming stripped 0 bases from V and 6 bases from J, with 8 bases between. DNA for the CDR3: TGCAGCGTTGAAGATCCGACGGCTGAAGCTTTCTTT. Protein sequence: CSVEDPTAEAFF.

The chain is built from TRBV4-3 and TRBJ1-2, with 7 bases lining up with TRBD1. Germline assignment: CDR1 LGHNA and CDR2 YSLEER. The CDR3 covers 17 residues. V was clipped by 0 bases and J by 5 bases; unmatched bases: 12. This chain's CDR3 is CASSQEGGQPFLYGYTF. The CDR3 coding sequence is TGCGCCAGCAGCCAAGAAGGGGGACAGCCGTTTTTGTATGGCTACACCTTC.

The rearrangement links TRBV7-2 to TRBJ2-1; 7 bases match TRBD2. V gave up 5 bases and J gave up 7 bases; unmatched junction bases: 8. Germline CDR1 is SGHTA and CDR2 is FQGNSA. This CDR3 spans 14 amino acids. The DNA of the CDR3 is TGTGCCAGCAGCCGCGCGGCGGGAGATAATGAGCAGTTCTTC. It encodes CASSRAAGDNEQFF. Full variable domain (remainder filled in from reference TRBV7-2 and TRBJ2-1): GAGVSQSPSNKVTEKGKDVELRCDPISGHTALYWYRQSLGQGLEFLIYFQGNSAPDKSGLPSDRFSAERTGGSVSTLTIQRTQQEDSAVYLCASSRAAGDNEQFFGPGTRLTVL.

The chain is built from TRBV27 and TRBJ2-5; D unresolved. V was clipped by 2 bases and J by 14 bases, with 9 bases between them. The CDR3 consists of 10 residues. Per the germline V gene, CDR1 is MNHEY and CDR2 is SMNVEV (reference sequence). Here the CDR3 reads CASSLGPRYF. For the CDR3, the DNA is TGTGCCAGCAGTTTAGGGCCCCGATACTTC.

The chain recombines TRBV6-1 with TRBJ2-1, with 11 bases identical to TRBD2. V was pared by 3 bases and J by 5 bases, with 0 bases of the junction left unmatched. The CDR3 runs to 14 residues. Germline CDR1 MNHNS, CDR2 SASEGT. CDR3 nucleotide sequence: TGTGCCAGCAGTGAGGGACTAGCGGACAATGAGCAGTTCTTC. As protein: CASSEGLADNEQFF.

This chain uses TRBV6-6 with TRBJ2-1, with D unclear. Trimming took off 10 bases at V and 7 bases at J, with 11 bases between the two ends. The length of the CDR3 is 11 residues. Germline V gene sequence: CDR1 MNHNY, CDR2 SVGAGI (reference sequence). The CDR3 coding sequence is TGTGCCATCCAAGACCGAAATGAGCAGTTCTTC. As protein: CAIQDRNEQFF.

The chain joins TRBV5-1 to TRBJ2-2, with unresolved D. V was shortened by 0 bases and J by 6 bases, with 9 bases between the two germline ends. The CDR3 runs 14 residues. Germline V gene sequence: CDR1 SGHRS, CDR2 YFSETQ. CDR3 sequence (DNA): TGCGCCAGCAGCTTGGCCACGGGCCCCGGGGAGCTGTTTTTT. It encodes CASSLATGPGELFF.

The V and J genes are TRBV7-2 and TRBJ2-7, with D perhaps matching TRBD2 (6 bases). This CDR3 is 13 amino acids long. The germline V gene encodes CDR1 SGHTA and CDR2 FQGNSA. V was cut by 6 bases and J by 3 bases, with 12 bases left in between. Written as DNA, the CDR3 is TGTGCCAGCAGGCGGGACGGCCGCTACGAGCAGTACTTC. Encoded protein: CASRRDGRYEQYF.

V and J are TRBV7-4 and TRBJ2-1, with 9 positions matching TRBD2. This CDR3 is 20 amino acids long. Germline V CDR1 and CDR2: SGHVT, SQSDAQ. The V segment lost 6 bases and the J segment 1 base; nucleotides outside the gene matches: 19. CDR3 sequence: CASSVTGRAGGPKSYNEQFF. In nucleotides, the CDR3 is TGTGCCAGCAGTGTTACAGGGAGGGCGGGAGGGCCGAAATCCTACAATGAGCAGTTCTTC.